The clone carrying this T cell receptor beta chain was observed once. The antigen remains undetermined. The data belong to a study of PD-1 blockade in classical Hodgkin lymphoma. Study outcomes and limitations: Significant TCR diversity gains by C4D1 occurred in CD4+ but not CD8+ cells.

Every one of the patients relapsed after autologous stem cell transplantation (brentuximab vedotin exposure was variable). Data came from immunoSEQ multiplex PCR; TCRdb stores just in-frame clones and leaves some out. The table shows 95,000 or so clones, with approximately 80% occurring only once. CDR3 length equals 14 residues. CDR1 and CDR2 (germline): LGHNA, YNFKEQ. V lost 7 bases to trimming and J lost 5 bases; unmatched junction nucleotides: 10. The TCR originated in a human donor with classical Hodgkin lymphoma. Source: peripheral blood mononuclear cells (PBMCs), taken at baseline. The chain joins TRBV4-2 to TRBJ1-2, with 7 bases aligning to TRBD1. CDR3 loop: CASTADRARYGYTF. DNA for the CDR3: TGTGCCAGCACCGCCGACAGGGCGCGTTATGGCTACACCTTC.